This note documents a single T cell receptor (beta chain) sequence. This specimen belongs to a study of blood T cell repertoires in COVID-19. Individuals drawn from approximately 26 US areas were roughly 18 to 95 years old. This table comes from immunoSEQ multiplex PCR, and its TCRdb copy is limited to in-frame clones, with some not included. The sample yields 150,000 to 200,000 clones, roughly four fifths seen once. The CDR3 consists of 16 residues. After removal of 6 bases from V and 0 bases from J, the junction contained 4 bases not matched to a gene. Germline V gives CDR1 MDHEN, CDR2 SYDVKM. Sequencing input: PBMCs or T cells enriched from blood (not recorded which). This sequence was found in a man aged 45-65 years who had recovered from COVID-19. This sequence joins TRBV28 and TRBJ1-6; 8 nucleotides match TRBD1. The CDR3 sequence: CASSDRGSSYNSPLHF. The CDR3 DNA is TGTGCCAGCAGCGACAGGGGAAGCTCCTATAATTCACCCCTCCACTTT.